The 19 T cell receptor beta chains presented below share a single source sample, sequenced in a study of blood T cell repertoires in COVID-19. TCRdb's copy holds only in-frame clones and misses some; the assay was immunoSEQ multiplex PCR. The table includes about 50,000 clones, roughly 88% detected once. Sequencing was carried out using peripheral blood. These TCRs come from a human donor with active COVID-19. The donor label of this sample is uncertain.

The gene calls are TRBV6-5 and TRBJ1-6, with a weak D call TRBD1 (6 bases). The germline CDR1 and CDR2 sequences are MNHEY and SVGAGI. Trimming cost V 2 bases and J 8 bases, with 10 bases left between them. The CDR3 totals 14 residues. CDR3 amino acids: CASSYNHRDSPLHF. CDR3 coding DNA: TGTGCCAGCAGTTACAATCACAGGGATTCACCCCTCCACTTT.

This clone was seen a handful of times. The V and J genes are TRBV18 and TRBJ2-1, with 8 bases identical to TRBD1. The V segment lost 3 bases and the J segment 4 bases; nucleotides outside the gene matches: 11. The CDR3 is made up of 17 amino acids. CDR1 KGHSH and CDR2 LQKENI come from the germline V gene. CDR3 residues: CASSPPHAGGSYNEQFF. The CDR3 nucleotides read TGTGCCAGCTCACCTCCCCACGCAGGGGGCTCTTACAATGAGCAGTTCTTC.

This chain uses TRBV25-1 with TRBJ1-1; perhaps TRBD1 as D (6 bases). V gave up 2 bases and J gave up 0 bases, with 7 bases separating them. This CDR3 has 14 amino acids. CDR1 is MGHDK, CDR2 SYGVNS, per germline. The CDR3 sequence is CASSEGGMNTEAFF. As DNA, the CDR3 is TGTGCCAGCAGTGAAGGGGGCATGAACACTGAAGCTTTCTTT.

The genes are TRBV27 and TRBJ1-4, with TRBD1 as a possible D gene (6 bases). CDR1 and CDR2 (germline): MNHEY, SMNVEV (reference sequence). Between the trimmed V and J ends, which lost 6 bases and 0 bases, there was a span of 26 bases. This CDR3 spans 20 amino acids. CDR3 in DNA: TGTGCCAGCAGCCCTAAATACCCGACAGGAACTTCCCCAACTAATGAAAAACTGTTTTTT. Protein: CASSPKYPTGTSPTNEKLFF.

This chain connects TRBV11-1 to TRBJ2-7, with D possibly TRBD1 on 5 matching bases. CDR1 and CDR2 (germline): SGHAT, FQDESV (reference sequence). This CDR3 region has 13 residues. Trimming cost V 1 base and J 6 bases, with 10 bases left between them. The DNA of the CDR3 is TGTGCCAGCAGCTTAGAACGACAGTCCGAGCAGTACTTC. This encodes CASSLERQSEQYF.

The genes are TRBV9 and TRBJ2-3; TRBD2 agrees at 13 bases. V lost 0 bases and J lost 2; bases outside the gene matches: 6. Per germline, CDR1 SGDLS and CDR2 YYNGEE. The CDR3 contains 18 residues. The CDR3 here is CASSVGTSGSLFTDTQYF. The CDR3, as DNA: TGTGCCAGCAGCGTAGGGACTAGCGGGAGTCTCTTCACAGATACGCAGTATTTT.

The chain recombines TRBV7-2 with TRBJ2-2, with 14 bases matching TRBD2. The CDR3 contains 18 residues. Germline-derived CDR1 and CDR2 are SGHTA and FQGNSA. J was trimmed by 7 bases and V by 0 bases; bases with no gene match: 7. CDR3 coding DNA: TGTGCCAGCAGCTTAGCGCCGGGGACTAGCGGGAGTAACGGGGAGCTGTTTTTT. Encoded protein: CASSLAPGTSGSNGELFF.

This chain links TRBV5-1 with TRBJ1-2; D is unresolved. Germline V lookup: CDR1 SGHRS, CDR2 YFSETQ. This CDR3 comprises 13 residues. The germline V and J ends were trimmed by 7 bases and 2 bases, with 12 bases remaining between them. The CDR3 is CASGTEGNYGYTF. Here the CDR3 DNA reads TGCGCCAGCGGCACGGAGGGAAACTATGGCTACACCTTC. The full variable domain, its missing parts supplied by reference TRBV5-1 and TRBJ1-2, is KAGVTQTPRYLIKTRGQQVTLSCSPISGHRSVSWYQQTPGQGLQFLFEYFSETQRNKGNFPGRFSGRQFSNSRSEMNVSTLELGDSALYLCASGTEGNYGYTFGSGTRLTVV.

The chain carries TRBV5-5 and TRBJ1-5; 8 bases map to TRBD1. The CDR3 is made up of 14 amino acids. Germline values: CDR1 SGHKS, CDR2 YYEKEE (reference sequence). With V trimmed by 2 bases and J by 7 bases, 5 bases remained unmatched. The CDR3 coding sequence is TGTGCCAGCAGCTTTCAGGGGGCGCGGCAGCCCCAGCATTTT. Translated, it gives CASSFQGARQPQHF.

The CDR3 DNA reads TGTGCCAGCAGTCAACAGGGCGTGATGGACATTCAGTACTTC. Residues: CASSQQGVMDIQYF. The J gene is TRBJ2-4, the V gene TRBV27, with D possibly TRBD1 on 6 matching bases. The CDR3 is made up of 14 amino acids. The V gene's germline CDR1 is MNHEY and CDR2 SMNVEV (reference sequence). Trimming took 5 bases from V and 8 from J, leaving 16 bases between them.

A note on this clone: Other DNA sequences within the sample encode an identical CDR3. This chain links TRBV5-1 with TRBJ1-5; tentative D call: TRBD1 (5 bases). The V gene's germline CDR1 is SGHRS and CDR2 YFSETQ. Trimming removed 0 bases at V and 2 bases at J, with 6 bases between. The CDR3 runs 14 residues. This CDR3 is CASSLEGGNQPQHF. The CDR3 DNA reads TGCGCCAGCAGCTTGGAAGGGGGCAATCAGCCCCAGCATTTT.

This chain uses TRBV6-4 with TRBJ2-7, with TRBD1 matching over 7 bases. V trimming: 7 bases; J trimming: 2 bases; junction bases outside the gene matches: 14. The CDR3 is 16 residues long. From germline, CDR1 is MRHNA and CDR2 SNTAGT. The CDR3 bases are TGTGCCAGCACCTCGACAGGGTGGGAACATACCTACGAGCAGTACTTC. It translates to CASTSTGWEHTYEQYF.

The rearrangement links TRBV25-1 to TRBJ2-7; 9 nucleotides agree with TRBD2. Germline CDR1 MGHDK, CDR2 SYGVNS. CDR3 length equals 13 residues. Trimming at V came to 6 bases and at J to 2 bases, leaving 2 bases not matched to a gene. The CDR3 bases are TGTGCCAGCAGAGCTAGCGGGGCCTACGAGCAGTACTTC. Translation: CASRASGAYEQYF.

This chain joins TRBV19 and TRBJ1-2; D is possibly TRBD1 (5 bases). Germline loops: CDR1 LNHDA, CDR2 SQIVND (reference sequence). Between the trimmed V and J ends, which lost 8 bases and 8 bases, there was a span of 27 bases. The CDR3 is 16 amino acids. The CDR3 nucleotides are TGTGCCAGTTCCCCGACCAGGGAATCTGTCCGTGGGGGCTACACCTTC. Translated, it gives CASSPTRESVRGGYTF.

The J gene is TRBJ2-5, the V gene TRBV19; 8 bases map to TRBD2. Per germline, CDR1 LNHDA and CDR2 SQIVND (reference sequence). V lost 1 base, J lost 4 bases, and 5 bases stayed unmatched. The CDR3 runs 15 residues. The CDR3: CASSIGLAPGETQYF. DNA for the CDR3: TGTGCCAGTAGTATAGGACTAGCGCCGGGAGAGACCCAGTACTTC.

V and J are TRBV28 and TRBJ2-4; D possibly corresponds to TRBD2 (5 bases). CDR1 and CDR2 from the germline V gene are MDHEN and SYDVKM. CDR3 length: 12 residues. The V and J ends lost 3 bases and 6 bases respectively, with 6 bases between them. The CDR3 reads CASSFGRNIQYF. CDR3 coding DNA: TGTGCCAGCAGTTTTGGGAGAAACATTCAGTACTTC. Using reference TRBV28 and TRBJ2-4 for the parts outside the CDR3, the full variable domain is DVKVTQSSRYLVKRTGEKVFLECVQDMDHENMFWYRQDPGLGLRLIYFSYDVKMKEKGDIPEGYSVSREKKERFSLILESASTNQTSMYLCASSFGRNIQYFGAGTRLSVL.

V and J are TRBV7-9 and TRBJ1-4, with 8 bases lining up with TRBD1. The CDR3 runs 14 residues. Germline CDR1 and CDR2: SEHNR and FQNEAQ (reference sequence). V trimming: 5 bases; J trimming: 6 bases; junction bases outside the gene matches: 5. The chain's CDR3 is CASSPGQGDEKLFF. The DNA of the CDR3 is TGTGCCAGCAGCCCTGGACAGGGCGATGAAAAACTGTTTTTT.

This chain uses TRBV7-9 with TRBJ1-6; TRBD1 agrees at 7 bases. CDR1 and CDR2 (germline): SEHNR, FQNEAQ (reference sequence). The V and J ends lost 1 base and 6 bases, in that order; junction bases with no gene match: 6. This CDR3 region has 16 residues. This CDR3 reads CASSLGQGSFNSPLHF. The DNA for the CDR3 is TGTGCCAGCAGCTTAGGACAGGGAAGCTTTAATTCACCCCTCCACTTT.

CDR3 sequence reads: CASTDGLTKDNEQFF. The CDR3 nucleotides are TGTGCCAGCACGGACGGACTAACCAAGGACAATGAGCAGTTCTTC. The rearrangement links TRBV7-3 to TRBJ2-1; D perhaps matches TRBD2 (6 bases). V was clipped by 7 bases and J by 5 bases, with 18 bases between them. Germline lookup yields CDR1 SGHTA and CDR2 FQGTGA. This CDR3 has 15 amino acids. Filled out from reference TRBV7-3 and TRBJ2-1, the complete variable domain reads GAGVSQTPSNKVTEKGKYVELRCDPISGHTALYWYRQSLGQGPEFLIYFQGTGAADDSGLPNDRFFAVRPEGSVSTLKIQRTERGDSAVYLCASTDGLTKDNEQFFGPGTRLTVL.